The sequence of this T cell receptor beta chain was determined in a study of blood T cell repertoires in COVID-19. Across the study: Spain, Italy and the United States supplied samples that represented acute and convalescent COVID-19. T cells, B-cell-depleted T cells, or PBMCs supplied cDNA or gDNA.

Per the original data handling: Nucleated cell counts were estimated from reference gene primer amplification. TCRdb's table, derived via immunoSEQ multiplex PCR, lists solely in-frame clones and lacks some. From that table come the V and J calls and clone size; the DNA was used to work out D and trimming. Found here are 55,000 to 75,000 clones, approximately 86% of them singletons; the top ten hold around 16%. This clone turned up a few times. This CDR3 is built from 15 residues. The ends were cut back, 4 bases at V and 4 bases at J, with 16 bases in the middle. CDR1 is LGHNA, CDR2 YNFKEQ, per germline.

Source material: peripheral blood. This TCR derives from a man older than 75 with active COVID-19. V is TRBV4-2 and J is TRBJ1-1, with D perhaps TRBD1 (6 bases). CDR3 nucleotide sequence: TGTGCCAGCAGCCCTCGTGGGAAAGGGGGCACTGAAGCTTTCTTT. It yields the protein CASSPRGKGGTEAFF.